What follows is one T cell receptor (beta chain) and its context. This record comes from a study of shared clonotypes between healthy human individuals. Study summary: Each donor contributed plates that comprised three CD4 naive, three CD4 memory, two CD8 naive and one CD8 memory.

The donors, healthy adults who were HIV-negative, had experienced no recent acute infections or vaccinations. Approximately 30,000 T cell genomes (about 210 ng DNA) went into each sorted-subset replicate. Profiling relied on immunoSEQ multiplex PCR, and the TCRdb table lists in-frame clones only, not all of them. The sample yields about 2.3 million clones, 90% to 95% seen once. Germline V CDR1 and CDR2: MNHEY, SMNVEV (reference sequence). The CDR3 spans 13 residues. The V and J ends lost 5 bases and 5 bases respectively, with 9 bases between them. Sequencing input: naive CD4+ T cells from PBMCs. Specified subset: CD45RA+ positively selected. The sequence was collected from a young man in good health. Some clones in this sample may be carry-over from other donors' samples. The chain combines TRBV27 with TRBJ1-4, with D uncertain. In nucleotides, the CDR3 is TGTGCCAGCAGTCCATCTGAGAATGAAAAACTGTTTTTT. Protein sequence: CASSPSENEKLFF.